A single TCR beta chain is shown here with its context. What it binds is unknown. This sample was taken from a study of cytomegalovirus exposure and HLA in healthy donors. On the study more broadly: HLA-typed donors were the source of about 81 million unique TCRs held in an early data release.

In the PCR, 60 Vbeta and 13 Jbeta primers were used. Method: immunoSEQ multiplex PCR; TCRdb's copy keeps in-frame clones and lacks some. The sample contains approximately 110,000 clones, about 70% of which appear only once. The study's findings and limits: Cytomegalovirus association was assigned to approximately 160 TCR beta chains.

Specimen: PBMCs. The source of this sequence is a woman aged 40-49 years in good health and CMV-seronegative.

The CDR3 bases are TGTGCCTGGAGTGGGGGGCCTAGCGGGGAGCTGTTTTTT. It codes for CAWSGGPSGELFF. V and J are TRBV30 and TRBJ2-2, with D perhaps TRBD1 (6 bases). The CDR3 has 13 residues. From germline, CDR1 is GTSNPN and CDR2 SVGIG (reference sequence). V lost 1 base, J lost 7 bases, and 10 bases lay in between.